The 29 T cell receptor beta chains reported below all come from one sample, sequenced in a study of T cells in Graves' hyperthyroidism and ophthalmopathy. RNA transcripts provided the source from which TCR beta CDR3 regions were amplified. In the first-round RT-PCR of the TCR CDR3, the HTBI primer set was used. From the multiplex PCR reads, TCRdb called clonotypes with MiXCR, one entry per CDR3 protein. The data contain hundreds of thousands of distinct CDR3 sequences, around 22% of them singletons. Sequencing was performed on blood. The origin of the receptors is a woman aged 25 to 45 with Graves' ophthalmopathy.

This clonotype came up a few times. The chain carries TRBV25-1 and TRBJ1-1; D perhaps matches TRBD1 (5 bases). The CDR3 sequence is 18 residues long. The V end was cut by 4 bases, the J end by 4 bases, with 25 bases between. CDR1 and CDR2 (germline): MGHDK, SYGVNS. The CDR3 nucleotides read TGTGCCAGCAGTGGTCTTGCGGGCAGGGTCGTTCGCGGCACTGAAGCTTTCTTT. Its protein product is CASSGLAGRVVRGTEAFF.

The chain carries TRBV28 and TRBJ1-2; unclear D gene. Germline V gives CDR1 MDHEN, CDR2 SYDVKM. Trimming stripped 1 base from V and 4 bases from J, with 13 bases between. The CDR3 runs 15 residues. The CDR3 coding sequence is TGTGCCAGCAGTTTATCAGGACCGGTAGGCTATGGCTACACCTTC. The encoded protein is CASSLSGPVGYGYTF.

The genes are TRBV29-1 and TRBJ1-1, with D tentatively TRBD1 (6 bases). This CDR3 has 14 amino acids. Looked up from germline, CDR1 is SQVTM and CDR2 is ANQGSEA. V lost 1 base and J lost 5, with 14 bases in between. For the CDR3, the DNA is TGCAGCGTTGAAGGGCGGGGGCAGGCAACTGAAGCTTTCTTT. Amino acid sequence: CSVEGRGQATEAFF.

This clonotype was seen at least ten times. Because it lacks the conserved phenylalanine or tryptophan at the end, this CDR3 is likely a read error. The chain carries TRBV12-3 or TRBV12-4 and TRBJ1-1; D is ambiguous. Trimming pared 5 bases from V and 11 bases from J, leaving 12 bases between. This CDR3 region has 11 residues. The CDR3 spells CASSPMGKAFL. CDR3 sequence (DNA): TGTGCCAGCAGTCCAATGGGGAAGGCTTTCCTT.

This clonotype was found many times. The chain carries TRBV24-1 and TRBJ1-2; TRBD1 matches at 12 bases. Germline trimming cut 3 bases from V and 4 bases from J; bases unmatched to any gene: 8. Germline V gene sequence: CDR1 KGHDR, CDR2 SFDVKD. This CDR3 has 17 amino acids. The CDR3 DNA reads TGTGCCACCAGTGATCAAACCGGGACAGGGGGCTTCTATGGCTACACCTTC. Its translation: CATSDQTGTGGFYGYTF.

This clonotype was found many times. For the CDR3, the DNA is TGTGCCACCAGTGATTTCGCTTTAGCGGGGGAAGAGACCCAGTACTTC. This gives the protein CATSDFALAGEETQYF. The chain has TRBV24-1 and TRBJ2-5, with TRBD2 identical over 9 bases. Germline-derived CDR1 and CDR2 are KGHDR and SFDVKD. CDR3 length: 16 residues. Germline trimming cut 1 base from V and 3 bases from J; bases unmatched to any gene: 5.

The rearrangement links TRBV11-2 to TRBJ2-2; perhaps TRBD2 as D (6 bases). CDR3 length equals 14 residues. CDR1 and CDR2 (germline): SGHAT, FQNNGV. The ends were cut back, 5 bases at V and 6 bases at J, with 13 bases in the middle. The CDR3 is CASSNDGGPGELFF. The CDR3 DNA sequence: TGTGCCAGCAGCAATGACGGAGGGCCCGGGGAGCTGTTTTTT.

The V and J genes are TRBV18 and TRBJ1-1; D is ambiguous. Germline-derived CDR1 and CDR2 are KGHSH and LQKENI. The CDR3 length is 14 residues. V was shortened by 7 bases and J by 0 bases, with 12 bases between the two germline ends. Here the CDR3 DNA reads TGTGCCAGCTACCTCCACCAGTTGAACACTGAAGCTTTCTTT. This encodes CASYLHQLNTEAFF.

The CDR3 region has the DNA TGCAGTGCTGTGAGCGAGGGGTCTAGCGGGGAGACCCAGTACTTC. This gives the protein CSAVSEGSSGETQYF. The chain combines TRBV20-1 with TRBJ2-5, with 8 bases that match TRBD2. The CDR3 covers 15 residues. Per germline, CDR1 DFQATT and CDR2 SNEGSKA (reference sequence). The V and J ends lost 5 bases and 5 bases, in that order; junction bases with no gene match: 13.

This clonotype was detected many times. The V and J genes are TRBV10-3 and TRBJ2-7; 8 bases map to TRBD2. The CDR3 loop spans 16 amino acids. CDR1 and CDR2 (germline): ENHRY, SYGVKD. After removal of 3 bases from V and 3 bases from J, the junction contained 10 bases not matched to a gene. The CDR3 nucleotides are TGTGCCATCAGTGAAGGTCTAGCGGGTGAGATCTACGAGCAGTACTTC. It yields the protein CAISEGLAGEIYEQYF.

As for this clonotype: A much larger clone lies one base from this, so it may be a read error. The chain recombines TRBV5-1 with TRBJ1-1, with a weak D call TRBD1 (5 bases). This CDR3 has 13 amino acids. CDR1 and CDR2 from the germline V gene are SGHRS and YFSETQ. The CDR3 nucleotides read TGCGCCAGCAGCTTGGATGGGGCCACTGAAGCTGTCTTT. This sequence encodes CASSLDGATEAVF.

This clonotype was picked up many times. V usage is TRBV19 and J usage is TRBJ1-2; D gene uncertain. CDR3 length equals 13 residues. V dropped 2 bases and J dropped 2 bases, with 6 bases sitting between them. Germline CDR1 reads LNHDA; CDR2 reads SQIVND (reference sequence). The DNA for the CDR3 is TGTGCCAGTAGTATAAACCCAAACTATGGCTACACCTTC. Translation: CASSINPNYGYTF.

The CDR3 nucleotides read TGTGCCAGCAGTTTAGGTGGGACAGGGGGTCTACCCGCTTCCGAGCAGTACTTC. This gives the protein CASSLGGTGGLPASEQYF. J is TRBJ2-7 and V is TRBV27; 11 bases align to TRBD1. With 2 bases clipped from V and 6 bases from J, the junction kept 15 bases outside the gene matches. Germline loops: CDR1 MNHEY, CDR2 SMNVEV (reference sequence). The CDR3 runs to 18 residues.

This clonotype appeared many times. The chain links TRBV20-1 to TRBJ2-5; D remains ambiguous. Germline assignment: CDR1 DFQATT and CDR2 SNEGSKA (reference sequence). This CDR3 comprises 13 residues. V was trimmed by 0 bases and J by 2 bases, leaving 7 bases between them. The CDR3 reads CSAREEVQETQYF. The CDR3 DNA reads TGCAGTGCTAGAGAGGAAGTTCAAGAGACCCAGTACTTC.

The chain employs TRBV20-1 and TRBJ2-3, with TRBD1 matching 8 bases. V trimming: 3 bases; J trimming: 1 base; junction bases outside the gene matches: 0. The CDR3 sequence is 13 residues long. Germline V gene lookup returns CDR1 DFQATT and CDR2 SNEGSKA (reference sequence). CDR3 nucleotide sequence: TGCAGTGCTAGCAGGGGGCGCACAGATACGCAGTATTTT. Encoded protein: CSASRGRTDTQYF.

Ten or more counts support this clonotype. CDR3 amino acids: CASSAGTRVNTGELFF. CDR3 DNA: TGTGCCAGCAGCGCCGGTACCAGGGTTAACACCGGGGAGCTGTTTTTT. The chain has TRBV7-9 and TRBJ2-2; D is possibly TRBD1 (5 bases). Trimming cost V 5 bases and J 2 bases, with 15 bases left between them. The CDR3 runs 16 residues. Germline CDR1 is SEHNR and CDR2 is FQNEAQ (reference sequence).

At least ten counts were recorded for this clonotype. V and J are TRBV5-1 and TRBJ2-7, with D perhaps matching TRBD1 (6 bases). Germline loops: CDR1 SGHRS, CDR2 YFSETQ. V was trimmed by 3 bases and J by 3 bases, leaving 16 bases between them. The CDR3 totals 15 residues. The CDR3 DNA reads TGCGCCAGCAGCTCCGTGGGGGCACCCCACTACGAGCAGTACTTC. Encoded protein: CASSSVGAPHYEQYF.

The V gene is TRBV12-3 or TRBV12-4, the J gene TRBJ2-5; a possible D gene is TRBD2 (5 bases). V was clipped by 6 bases and J by 2 bases, with 22 bases between them. The CDR3 totals 17 residues. Written as DNA, the CDR3 is TGTGCCAGCAGACAATCCGGAAGGCTAGCAGAACAAGAGACCCAGTACTTC. Its protein is CASRQSGRLAEQETQYF.

This clonotype came up many times. Since a much larger clone is just one base distant, this may be a read error. The V and J genes are TRBV2 and TRBJ1-5; 7 positions agree with TRBD1. J lost 5 bases, V lost 5 bases, and 9 bases had no gene match. This CDR3 is built from 15 residues. Germline V lookup: CDR1 SNHLY, CDR2 FYNNEI. The CDR3 coding sequence is TGTGCCAGCAGTCCCGGGACAGCGATGGATCAGCCCCAGCATTTT. Protein: CASSPGTAMDQPQHF.

The gene calls are TRBV6-1 and TRBJ2-7, with 8 positions matching TRBD1. Trimming at V came to 1 base and at J to 5 bases, leaving 7 bases not matched to a gene. From germline, CDR1 is MNHNS and CDR2 SASEGT. The CDR3 is made up of 15 amino acids. The CDR3 protein is CASSEDPGGLDEQYF. In nucleotides, the CDR3 is TGTGCCAGCAGTGAAGATCCAGGGGGCCTCGACGAGCAGTACTTC.

Many counts were recorded for this clonotype. The chain couples TRBV5-1 to TRBJ2-7, with D uncertain. CDR3 length equals 14 residues. Germline V gene sequence: CDR1 SGHRS, CDR2 YFSETQ. V was trimmed by 0 bases and J by 1 base, leaving 8 bases between them. This CDR3 is CASSLDAQSYEQYF. The CDR3 DNA is TGCGCCAGCAGCTTGGACGCCCAGTCCTACGAGCAGTACTTC.

In this sample, this clonotype turned up a few times. This may arise from a read error, as a much more abundant clone is one base away. This chain uses TRBV6-2 or TRBV6-3 with TRBJ2-2; D is possibly TRBD1 (6 bases). The CDR3 totals 15 residues. Germline V gene sequence: CDR1 MNHEY, CDR2 SVGEGT. Here the CDR3 reads CASSSSTGFPGELCF. DNA for the CDR3: TGTGCCAGCAGTTCCTCCACAGGGTTCCCCGGGGAGCTGTGTTTT.

This chain joins TRBV5-6 and TRBJ2-7; D is unclear. Germline CDR1 and CDR2: SGHDT and YYEEEE. V gave up 2 bases and J gave up 6 bases, with 15 bases separating them. CDR3 length: 14 residues. CDR3 amino acids: CASSFESSGSEQYF. CDR3 sequence (DNA): TGTGCCAGCAGCTTCGAGTCCTCAGGTAGCGAGCAGTACTTC.

This clonotype was seen repeatedly, ten times or more. The rearrangement joins TRBV7-8 to TRBJ2-5, with D possibly TRBD2 on 6 matching bases. Deletions cut 1 base from V and 5 bases from J, with 20 bases between. This CDR3 has 17 amino acids. CDR1 SGHVS and CDR2 FQNEAQ come from the germline V gene. The CDR3 region is CASSLGLRTEGLETQYF. CDR3 DNA sequence: TGTGCCAGCAGCTTAGGTTTGAGGACGGAGGGATTGGAGACCCAGTACTTC.

This clonotype showed up many times. This sequence joins TRBV19 and TRBJ2-2; D call uncertain. Germline CDR1 LNHDA, CDR2 SQIVND (reference sequence). The CDR3 loop spans 14 amino acids. Trimming shortened V by 5 bases and J by 1 base, and 8 bases separated the two germline ends. This CDR3 is CASSVAGNTGELFF. As DNA, the CDR3 is TGTGCCAGTAGTGTGGCAGGGAACACCGGGGAGCTGTTTTTT.

This clonotype was seen ten or more times. The CDR3 DNA reads TGTGCCAGCAGTTGGGACAGGGAGAGCGGAAACACCATATATTTT. Protein sequence: CASSWDRESGNTIYF. The rearrangement joins TRBV11-1 to TRBJ1-3; 9 nucleotides match TRBD1. Germline V lookup: CDR1 SGHAT, CDR2 FQDESV (reference sequence). V lost 6 bases and J lost 4; bases outside the gene matches: 7. This CDR3 has 15 residues.

Comment on this clonotype: It may be a read error: a sequence one base away is much more abundant. V usage is TRBV5-8 and J usage is TRBJ1-2; D ambiguous. Germline V lookup: CDR1 SGHTS, CDR2 YDEGEE. This CDR3 region has 15 residues. The CDR3 spells CASSRRVLTNDGYTF. The CDR3 DNA reads as TGTGCCAGCAGCCGTAGGGTGCTTACTAACGATGGCTACACCTTC.

This clonotype came up many times. The chain carries TRBV15 and TRBJ2-2, with D unclear. CDR3 length: 17 residues. The V gene lost 0 bases and the J gene lost 3 bases, with 14 bases spanning the gap. Germline assignment: CDR1 LNHNV and CDR2 YYDKDF (reference sequence). The CDR3 protein is CATSRDLTETYTGELFF. In DNA form, the CDR3 reads TGTGCCACCAGCAGAGATCTGACGGAGACATACACCGGGGAGCTGTTTTTT. Drawing the rest from reference TRBV15 and TRBJ2-2, the complete variable domain is DAMVIQNPRYQVTQFGKPVTLSCSQTLNHNVMYWYQQKSSQAPKLLFHYYDKDFNNEADTPDNFQSRRPNTSFCFLDIRSPGLGDTAMYLCATSRDLTETYTGELFFGEGSRLTVL.

This clonotype was detected many times. This chain connects TRBV20-1 to TRBJ2-7; D not certain. Per the germline V gene, CDR1 is DFQATT and CDR2 is SNEGSKA (reference sequence). The V and J ends lost 5 bases and 9 bases respectively, with 14 bases between them. The CDR3 totals 11 residues. The CDR3 here is CSAVKDEVQYF. The DNA of the CDR3 is TGCAGTGCTGTCAAGGATGAGGTGCAGTACTTC.